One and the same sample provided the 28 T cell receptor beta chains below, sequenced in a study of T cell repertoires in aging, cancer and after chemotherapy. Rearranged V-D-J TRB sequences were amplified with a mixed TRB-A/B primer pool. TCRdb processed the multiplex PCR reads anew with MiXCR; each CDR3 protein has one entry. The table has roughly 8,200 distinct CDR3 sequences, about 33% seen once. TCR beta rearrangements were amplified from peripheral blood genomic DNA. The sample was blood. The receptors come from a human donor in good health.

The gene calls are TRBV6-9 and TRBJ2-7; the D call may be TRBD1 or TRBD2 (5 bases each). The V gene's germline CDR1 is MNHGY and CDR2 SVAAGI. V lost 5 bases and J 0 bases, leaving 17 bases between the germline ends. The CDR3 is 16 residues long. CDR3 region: CASSELPGTHSYEQYF. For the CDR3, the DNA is TGTGCCAGCAGTGAACTCCCCGGGACGCACTCCTACGAGCAGTACTTC.

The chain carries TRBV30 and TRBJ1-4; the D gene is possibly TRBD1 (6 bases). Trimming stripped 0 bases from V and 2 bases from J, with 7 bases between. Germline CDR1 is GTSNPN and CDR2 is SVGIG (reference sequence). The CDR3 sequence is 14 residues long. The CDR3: CAWSVGATNEKLFF. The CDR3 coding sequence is TGTGCCTGGAGTGTGGGGGCTACTAATGAAAAACTGTTTTTT.

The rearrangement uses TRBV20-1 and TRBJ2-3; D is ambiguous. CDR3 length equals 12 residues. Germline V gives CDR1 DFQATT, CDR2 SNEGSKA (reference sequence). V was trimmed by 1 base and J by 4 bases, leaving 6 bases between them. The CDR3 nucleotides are TGCAGTGCTAGAGGGGTAGCAGATACGCAGTATTTT. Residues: CSARGVADTQYF.

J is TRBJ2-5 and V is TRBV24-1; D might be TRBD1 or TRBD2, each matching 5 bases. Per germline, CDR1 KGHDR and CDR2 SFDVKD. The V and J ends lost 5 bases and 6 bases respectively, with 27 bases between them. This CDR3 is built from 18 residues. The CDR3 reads CATSGRTHVQDSAQTQYF. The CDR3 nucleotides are TGTGCCACCAGTGGAAGGACTCACGTACAGGATTCGGCGCAGACCCAGTACTTC.

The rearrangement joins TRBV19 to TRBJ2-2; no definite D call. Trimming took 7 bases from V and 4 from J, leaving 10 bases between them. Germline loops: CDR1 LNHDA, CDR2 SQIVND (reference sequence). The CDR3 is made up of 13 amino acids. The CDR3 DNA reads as TGTGCCAGTAACTTACAGTCCACCGGGGAGCTGTTTTTT. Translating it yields CASNLQSTGELFF.

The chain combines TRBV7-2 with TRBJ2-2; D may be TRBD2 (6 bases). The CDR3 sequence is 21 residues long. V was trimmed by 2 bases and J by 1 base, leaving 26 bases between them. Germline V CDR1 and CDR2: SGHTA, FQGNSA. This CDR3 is CASSLRDAEGQVPLNTGELFF. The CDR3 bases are TGTGCCAGCAGCTTAAGGGACGCGGAGGGGCAGGTCCCCCTGAACACCGGGGAGCTGTTTTTT.

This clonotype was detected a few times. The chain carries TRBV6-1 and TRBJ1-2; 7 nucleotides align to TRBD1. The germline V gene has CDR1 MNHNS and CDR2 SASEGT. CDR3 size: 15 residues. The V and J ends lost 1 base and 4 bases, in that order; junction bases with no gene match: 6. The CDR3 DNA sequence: TGTGCCAGCAGTGAAGAGATGGCAGGGGGCTATGGCTACACCTTC. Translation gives CASSEEMAGGYGYTF.

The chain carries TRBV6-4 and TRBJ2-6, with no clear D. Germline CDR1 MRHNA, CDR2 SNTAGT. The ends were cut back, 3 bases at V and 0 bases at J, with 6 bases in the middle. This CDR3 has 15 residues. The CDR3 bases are TGTGCCAGCAGTGATACGAGCTCTGGGGCCAACGTCCTGACTTTC. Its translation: CASSDTSSGANVLTF.

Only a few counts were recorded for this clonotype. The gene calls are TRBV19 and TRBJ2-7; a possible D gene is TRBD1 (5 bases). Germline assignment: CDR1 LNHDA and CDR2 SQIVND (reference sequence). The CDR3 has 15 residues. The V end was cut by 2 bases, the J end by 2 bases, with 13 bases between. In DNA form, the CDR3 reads TGTGCCAGTAGTATAAGACAGAACCCGCCCTACGAGCAGTACTTC. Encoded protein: CASSIRQNPPYEQYF.

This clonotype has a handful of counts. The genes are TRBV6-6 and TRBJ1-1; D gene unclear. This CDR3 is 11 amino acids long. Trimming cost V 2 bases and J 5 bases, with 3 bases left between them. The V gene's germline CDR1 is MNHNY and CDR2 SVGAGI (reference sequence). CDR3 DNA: TGTGCCAGCAGTTACGGGACTGAAGCTTTCTTT. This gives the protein CASSYGTEAFF.

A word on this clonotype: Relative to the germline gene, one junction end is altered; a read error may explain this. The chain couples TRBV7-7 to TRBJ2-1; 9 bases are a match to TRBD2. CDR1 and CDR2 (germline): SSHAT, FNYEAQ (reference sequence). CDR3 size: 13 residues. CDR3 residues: CASSLNLAGPQDF. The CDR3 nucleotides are TGTGCTAGCAGCTTAAATCTAGCGGGGCCCCAGGACTTC.

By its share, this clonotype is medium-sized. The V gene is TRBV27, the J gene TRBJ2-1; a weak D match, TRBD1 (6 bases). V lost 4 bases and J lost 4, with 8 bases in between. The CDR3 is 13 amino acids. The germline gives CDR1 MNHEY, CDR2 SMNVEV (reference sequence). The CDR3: CASSSGQYNEQFF. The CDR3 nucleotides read TGTGCCAGCAGTTCGGGACAATACAATGAGCAGTTCTTC.

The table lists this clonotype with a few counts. CDR3 sequence: CAISESSAGNYGYTF. Here the CDR3 DNA reads TGTGCCATCAGTGAGTCGAGCGCAGGCAACTATGGCTACACCTTC. This rearrangement joins TRBV10-3 to TRBJ1-2, with D unclear. Trimming pared 0 bases from V and 2 bases from J, leaving 10 bases between. The germline gives CDR1 ENHRY, CDR2 SYGVKD. The CDR3 loop spans 15 amino acids.

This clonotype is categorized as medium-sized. In DNA form, the CDR3 reads TGTGCCAGTAGTAGGATCACGACGGGAGAAGAGACCCAGTACTTC. It specifies CASSRITTGEETQYF. The chain joins TRBV19 to TRBJ2-5; TRBD2 is a possible D gene (6 bases). Trimming took 4 bases from V and 3 from J, leaving 15 bases between them. Germline-derived CDR1 and CDR2 are LNHDA and SQIVND (reference sequence). The CDR3 covers 15 residues.

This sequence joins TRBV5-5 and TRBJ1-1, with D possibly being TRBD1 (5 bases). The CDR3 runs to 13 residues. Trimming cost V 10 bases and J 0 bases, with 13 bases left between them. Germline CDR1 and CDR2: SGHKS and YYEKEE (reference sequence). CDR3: CAGRTQLNTEAFF. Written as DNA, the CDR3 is TGTGCCGGGCGGACACAACTGAACACTGAAGCTTTCTTT.

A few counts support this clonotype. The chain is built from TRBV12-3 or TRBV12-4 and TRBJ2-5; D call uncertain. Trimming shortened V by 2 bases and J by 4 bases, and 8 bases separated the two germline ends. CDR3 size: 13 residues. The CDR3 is CASSLNLLETQYF. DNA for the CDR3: TGTGCCAGCAGTTTAAACCTCCTAGAGACCCAGTACTTC.

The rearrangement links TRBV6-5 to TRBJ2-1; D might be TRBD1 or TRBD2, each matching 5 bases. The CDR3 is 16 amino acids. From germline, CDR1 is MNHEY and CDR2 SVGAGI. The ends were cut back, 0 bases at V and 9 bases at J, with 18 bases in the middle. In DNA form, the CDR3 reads TGTGCCAGCAGTTACTCAACGGGACGGCCTTTGGGTGAGCAGTTCTTC. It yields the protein CASSYSTGRPLGEQFF.

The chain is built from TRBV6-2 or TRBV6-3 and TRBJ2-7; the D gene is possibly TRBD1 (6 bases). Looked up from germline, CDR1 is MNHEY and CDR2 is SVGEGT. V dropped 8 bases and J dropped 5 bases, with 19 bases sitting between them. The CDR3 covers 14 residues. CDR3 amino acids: CASGRQVALNEQYF. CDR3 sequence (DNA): TGTGCCAGCGGGCGACAGGTGGCTCTAAACGAGCAGTACTTC.

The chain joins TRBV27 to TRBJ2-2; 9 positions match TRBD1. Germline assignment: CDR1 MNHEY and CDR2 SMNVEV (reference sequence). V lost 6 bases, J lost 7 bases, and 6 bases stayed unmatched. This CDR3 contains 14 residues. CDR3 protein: CASSPGQGSGELFF. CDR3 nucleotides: TGTGCCAGCAGCCCCGGACAGGGGAGCGGGGAGCTGTTTTTT.

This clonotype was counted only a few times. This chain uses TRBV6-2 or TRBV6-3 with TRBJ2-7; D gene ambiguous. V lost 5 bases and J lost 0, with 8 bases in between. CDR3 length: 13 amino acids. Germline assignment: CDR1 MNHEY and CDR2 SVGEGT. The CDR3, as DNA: TGTGCCAGCAGTCGGCCGGTCTCCTACGAGCAGTACTTC. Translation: CASSRPVSYEQYF.

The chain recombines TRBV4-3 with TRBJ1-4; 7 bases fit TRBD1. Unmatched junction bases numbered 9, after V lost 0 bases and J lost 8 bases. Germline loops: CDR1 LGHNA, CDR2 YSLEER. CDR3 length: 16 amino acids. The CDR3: CASSQEGQTPGEKLFF. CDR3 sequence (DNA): TGCGCCAGCAGCCAAGAGGGACAGACTCCCGGGGAAAAACTGTTTTTT.

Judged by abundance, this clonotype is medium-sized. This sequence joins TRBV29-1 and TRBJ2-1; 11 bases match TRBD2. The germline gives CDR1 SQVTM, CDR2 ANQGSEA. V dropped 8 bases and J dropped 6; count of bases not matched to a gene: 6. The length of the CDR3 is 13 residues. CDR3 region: CSTSGTSGNEQFF. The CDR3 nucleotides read TGCAGCACCTCCGGGACTAGCGGCAATGAGCAGTTCTTC.

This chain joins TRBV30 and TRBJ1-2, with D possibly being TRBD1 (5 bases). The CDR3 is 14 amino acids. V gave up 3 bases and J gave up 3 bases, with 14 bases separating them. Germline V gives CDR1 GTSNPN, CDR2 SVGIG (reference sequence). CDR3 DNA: TGTGCCTGGAGCGCCCGGACAAACCACTATGGCTACACCTTC. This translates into CAWSARTNHYGYTF.

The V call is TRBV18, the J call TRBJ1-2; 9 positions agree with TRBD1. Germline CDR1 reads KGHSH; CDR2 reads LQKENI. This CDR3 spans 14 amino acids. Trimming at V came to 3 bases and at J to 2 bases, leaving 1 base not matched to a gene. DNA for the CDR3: TGTGCCAGCTCACCGGGACAGGGAAACTATGGCTACACCTTC. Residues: CASSPGQGNYGYTF.

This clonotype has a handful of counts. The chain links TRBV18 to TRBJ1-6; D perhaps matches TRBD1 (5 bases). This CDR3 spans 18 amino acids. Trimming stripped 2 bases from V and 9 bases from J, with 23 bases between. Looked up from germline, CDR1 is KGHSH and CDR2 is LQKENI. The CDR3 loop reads CASSPVVAGQSPFSPLHF. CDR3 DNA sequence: TGTGCCAGCTCACCAGTGGTCGCGGGGCAGTCCCCATTTTCACCCCTCCACTTT.

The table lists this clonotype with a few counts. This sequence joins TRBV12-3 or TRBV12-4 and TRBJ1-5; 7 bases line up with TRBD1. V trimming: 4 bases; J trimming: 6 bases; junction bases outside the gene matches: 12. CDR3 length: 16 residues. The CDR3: CASSYSGRGGSQPQHF. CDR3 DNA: TGTGCCAGCAGTTACTCAGGCAGGGGGGGTAGTCAGCCCCAGCATTTT.

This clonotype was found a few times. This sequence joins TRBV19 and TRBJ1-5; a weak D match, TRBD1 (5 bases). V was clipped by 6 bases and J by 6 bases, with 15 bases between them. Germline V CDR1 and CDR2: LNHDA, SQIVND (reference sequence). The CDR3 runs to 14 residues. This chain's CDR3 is CASSQGSLSQPQHF. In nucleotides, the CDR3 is TGTGCCAGTAGCCAGGGTTCCTTGAGTCAGCCCCAGCATTTT.

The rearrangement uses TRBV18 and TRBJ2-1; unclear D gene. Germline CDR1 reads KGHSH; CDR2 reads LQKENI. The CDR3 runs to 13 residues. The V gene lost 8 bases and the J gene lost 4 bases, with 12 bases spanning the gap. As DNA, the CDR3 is TGTGCCAGCAACTATGCCCCGTACAATGAGCAGTTCTTC. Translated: CASNYAPYNEQFF.